Below, one T cell receptor beta chain is given with its context. This record belongs to a study of T cell repertoires in MIS-A myocarditis. The CDR3 has 12 amino acids. Looked up from germline, CDR1 is MDHEN and CDR2 is SYDVKM. Trimming took off 6 bases at V and 6 bases at J, with 10 bases between the two ends. Profiling relied on immunoSEQ multiplex PCR, and the TCRdb table lists in-frame clones only, not all of them. The sample lists some 10,000 clones, roughly 90% seen once, with approximately 2.2% in the top ten. The receptor was derived from a man between 18 and 35 years old with fulminant myocarditis from multisystem inflammatory syndrome in adults (MIS-A) after COVID-19. The V and J genes are TRBV28 and TRBJ2-3, with TRBD1 as a possible D gene (5 bases). Material for sequencing was thoracic lymph node tissue obtained at autopsy. The CDR3, as DNA: TGTGCCAGCAGGACAGACTTGGATACGCAGTATTTT. Its protein product is CASRTDLDTQYF.